A selection of T cell receptor beta chains follows, all from one sample in a study of T cells after yellow fever vaccination. TCRdb itself ran the 5' RACE reads through MiXCR, one entry per CDR3 protein. The table includes about 350,000 distinct CDR3 sequences, roughly an eighth detected once. Sequenced here: CD4+ T cells sorted from PBMCs, sampled 15 days after the yellow fever booster vaccination. These receptors all stem from a young man who received the YFV17D yellow fever vaccine. Each CDR3 is given without its conserved first and last residue. A D gene is named only where the DNA matches it firmly.

TRBV5-5	TRBJ2-1	TRBD2	ASRKAGGRDNEQF
TRBV7-3	TRBJ2-1	TRBD2	ASSALAGAYNEQF
TRBV5-1	TRBJ2-1	.	ASRFSLPYDNEQF
TRBV27	TRBJ2-3	.	ASSLVGDGYTDTQY
TRBV10-2	TRBJ1-4	.	ASSDGGYRGELF
TRBV5-1	TRBJ2-2	.	ASSRGTGWTNGELF
TRBV3-1	TRBJ1-1	.	ASSHQNTEAF
TRBV2	TRBJ1-1	.	ASSFQGEAF
TRBV4-3	TRBJ2-5	TRBD1	ASSPNGWTGTETQY
TRBV4-3	TRBJ1-3	.	ASSQAWGPSSGNTIY
TRBV25-1	TRBJ2-2	.	ASSVFRRITGELF
TRBV30	TRBJ2-1	.	AWSVTAHNEQF
TRBV2	TRBJ1-4	.	ASSEDGTTTNEKLF
TRBV7-2	TRBJ2-3	TRBD2	ASSSIGGSGVDTQY
TRBV11-2	TRBJ1-3	.	ASSLGGTGNTIY
TRBV6-4	TRBJ2-3	.	ASSSDTSTDTQY